Following are 24 T cell receptor beta chains from one sample sequenced in a study of tumor-infiltrating lymphocytes in oesophageal squamous cell carcinoma listed by TCRdb under 2016. The library was prepared using PCR. TCRdb records Illumina HiSeq 2000 as the sequencer. The public reads were quality trimmed at Q25 with fastp and then assembled into clones with MiXCR by TCRdb, keeping productive beta chains. Each record represents a unique CDR3 protein, reported with the most common genes and DNA among its rows. The sample has about 15,000 distinct CDR3 sequences on record, approximately 54% of them singletons. The top ten clones comprise roughly 37% of the sample. What was sequenced was esophageal tumor tissue. The receptor set was obtained from a female donor with esophageal squamous cell carcinoma.

V gene TRBV7-9 combines with J gene TRBJ2-7; D is possibly TRBD1 (6 bases). The CDR3 has 15 amino acids. Germline-derived CDR1 and CDR2 are SEHNR and FQNEAQ (reference sequence). V was trimmed by 5 bases and J by 3 bases, leaving 17 bases between them. The CDR3 nucleotides are TGTGCCAGCAGCGGCGAAGGGGGTAGTAACTACGAGCAGTACTTC. It codes for CASSGEGGSNYEQYF.

The chain recombines TRBV27 with TRBJ2-5, with D possibly being TRBD1 (5 bases). Trimming removed 3 bases at V and 0 bases at J, with 17 bases between. Looked up from germline, CDR1 is MNHEY and CDR2 is SMNVEV (reference sequence). CDR3 length equals 17 residues. This CDR3 is CASSLWQGLGNQETQYF. CDR3 nucleotide sequence: TGTGCCAGCAGTTTGTGGCAGGGCTTGGGGAACCAAGAGACCCAGTACTTC.

This chain links TRBV27 with TRBJ1-1, with D unclear. This CDR3 spans 12 amino acids. CDR1 is MNHEY and CDR2 is SMNVEV in the germline V gene (reference sequence). In DNA, the CDR3 is TGTGCAGCGGCCCAGGTGGGCACTGAAGCTTTCTTT. The encoded protein is CAAAQVGTEAFF.

This clonotype was observed a handful of times. The chain has TRBV5-1 and TRBJ2-7, with D perhaps being TRBD1 or TRBD2 (5 bases each). Per germline, CDR1 SGHRS and CDR2 YFSETQ. The CDR3 totals 12 residues. Trimming cost V 6 bases and J 7 bases, with 14 bases left between them. CDR3 sequence (DNA): TGCGCCAGCACCCGAGAGGGGCGGGAGCAGTACTTC. Its protein is CASTREGREQYF. Together with reference TRBV5-1 and TRBJ2-7, the CDR3 gives the full variable domain: KAGVTQTPRYLIKTRGQQVTLSCSPISGHRSVSWYQQTPGQGLQFLFEYFSETQRNKGNFPGRFSGRQFSNSRSEMNVSTLELGDSALYLCASTREGREQYFGPGTRLTVT.

This clonotype was seen many times. The chain carries TRBV19 and TRBJ1-5; D not certain. This CDR3 contains 16 residues. Germline CDR1 LNHDA, CDR2 SQIVND (reference sequence). Trimming pared 1 base from V and 0 bases from J, leaving 10 bases between. DNA for the CDR3: TGTGCCAGTAGTATAGGGTCCGTATATAGCAATCAGCCCCAGCATTTT. Protein sequence: CASSIGSVYSNQPQHF.

Comments on this clonotype: Without the conserved terminal phenylalanine or tryptophan, this CDR3 likely stems from a read error. Because the CDR3's place on the DNA is in doubt, the DNA is left out and the CDR3 is given as listed by TCRdb. Here the CDR3 reads CASSLGGGSFEQFFGA. The chain combines TRBV27 with TRBJ2-6; the table's TRBD1 call for D was not verified on the DNA. The CDR3 contains 16 residues when both ends are counted. CDR1 MNHEY and CDR2 SMNVEV come from the germline V gene (reference sequence).

In regard to this clonotype: It is likely a read error, because the conserved phenylalanine at the end of the CDR3 is missing. The DNA is omitted, as the CDR3 cannot be located on it reliably, and the CDR3 follows TCRdb's listing. V is TRBV7-6 and J is TRBJ2-3; the table names TRBD2, a call not compared with the DNA. Per the germline V gene, CDR1 is SGHVS and CDR2 is FNYEAQ. Including both end residues, the CDR3 is 16 amino acids long. CDR3 in amino acids: CASSLGYGEETQYFGP.

The chain links TRBV6-1 to TRBJ1-4; D call uncertain. Germline lookup yields CDR1 MNHNS and CDR2 SASEGT. This CDR3 spans 15 amino acids. V gave up 1 base and J gave up 4 bases, with 10 bases separating them. CDR3 amino acids: CASSEVGGFNEKLFF. The CDR3 nucleotides read TGTGCCAGCAGTGAAGTCGGCGGATTTAATGAAAAACTGTTTTTT.

This clonotype was counted ten times or more. Just one base apart from a much larger clone, this may be a read error. This CDR3 reads CATHQQQGNPYEQFF. In DNA, the CDR3 is TGTGCCACCCACCAACAACAGGGGAATCCCTACGAGCAGTTCTTC. The chain has TRBV28 and TRBJ2-1; 7 bases are a match to TRBD1. Trimming removed 10 bases from V and 10 bases from J; junction bases left unmatched: 19. Germline loops: CDR1 MDHEN, CDR2 SYDVKM. CDR3 length equals 15 residues.

This clonotype has more than one count but fewer than ten. This chain connects TRBV5-1 to TRBJ2-7; TRBD2 is a possible D gene (6 bases). The better agreement between TRBJ2-5 and the DNA end casts doubt on the J call. This CDR3 has 14 amino acids. Germline CDR1 SGHRS, CDR2 YFSETQ. The CDR3 coding sequence is TGCGCCAGCAGCGGGGAGGACACGCGAGAGACCCAGTACTTC. Protein: CASSGEDTRETQYF.

The gene calls are TRBV28 and TRBJ2-6, with 10 bases fitting TRBD1. Germline V lookup: CDR1 MDHEN, CDR2 SYDVKM. V was pared by 5 bases and J by 3 bases, with 7 bases of the junction left unmatched. This CDR3 spans 17 amino acids. CDR3 bases: TGTGCCAGCAGTACACTCGGACAGGGGGGTGGGGCCAACGTCCTGACTTTC. Translating gives CASSTLGQGGGANVLTF.

This chain joins TRBV7-3 and TRBJ2-1; the match to TRBD2 covers 7 bases. V dropped 5 bases and J dropped 2; count of bases not matched to a gene: 9. The CDR3 is 16 amino acids. CDR1 SGHTA and CDR2 FQGTGA come from the germline V gene. The CDR3 loop is CASSPHQRGAYNEQFF. DNA of the CDR3: TGTGCCAGCAGCCCCCATCAGCGGGGAGCCTACAATGAGCAGTTCTTC.

The genes are TRBV7-2 and TRBJ2-5; D possibly matches TRBD1 or TRBD2 (6 bases each). V lost 6 bases and J 0 bases, leaving 11 bases between the germline ends. The CDR3 contains 14 residues. CDR1 is SGHTA and CDR2 is FQGNSA in the germline V gene. Here the CDR3 reads CASRGGRYQETQYF. The CDR3 DNA follows: TGTGCCAGCAGAGGGGGGCGGTACCAAGAGACCCAGTACTTC. Full variable domain (outside the CDR3, taken from reference TRBV7-2 and TRBJ2-5): GAGVSQSPSNKVTEKGKDVELRCDPISGHTALYWYRQSLGQGLEFLIYFQGNSAPDKSGLPSDRFSAERTGGSVSTLTIQRTQQEDSAVYLCASRGGRYQETQYFGPGTRLLVL.

Of note for this clonotype: Germline and junction disagree at one end, which may indicate a read error. The genes are TRBV12-3 or TRBV12-4 and TRBJ2-1, with D tentatively TRBD1 (6 bases). CDR3 length: 14 amino acids. The CDR3 DNA reads TGTGCCAGCAGATACAGGGATCCAAATTCACCCCTCCACTTC. It specifies CASRYRDPNSPLHF.

This clonotype was counted at least ten times. The chain uses TRBV18 and TRBJ2-3, with unresolved D. The CDR3 runs 14 residues. The V and J ends lost 3 bases and 5 bases respectively, with 12 bases between them. Germline lookup yields CDR1 KGHSH and CDR2 LQKENI. The CDR3 here is CASSPRPSVDTQYF. In DNA, the CDR3 is TGTGCCAGCTCACCCCGACCCTCCGTAGATACGCAGTATTTT.

The chain has TRBV7-1 and TRBJ2-3; D not resolved. TRBV7-1 counts as an open reading frame of uncertain function. CDR3 length equals 14 residues. The V end lost 3 bases, the J end lost 4 bases, and 11 bases lay between the germline ends. In nucleotides, the CDR3 is TGTGCCAGCAGCTCCCTCCTTAGGTCAGATACGCAGTATTTT. Translated: CASSSLLRSDTQYF.

This clonotype was counted many times. The chain joins TRBV28 to TRBJ1-5; D ambiguous. Germline CDR1 is MDHEN and CDR2 is SYDVKM. This CDR3 has 13 amino acids. The V gene lost 5 bases and the J gene lost 5 bases, with 10 bases spanning the gap. The CDR3: CASSGLVDQPQHF. CDR3 nucleotides: TGTGCCAGCAGTGGCCTGGTTGATCAGCCCCAGCATTTT.

This chain joins TRBV7-8 and TRBJ2-7; D is uncertain. The end of the DNA fits TRBJ2-5 better, so the J call may be wrong. The CDR3 is 12 amino acids. The germline V gene encodes CDR1 SGHVS and CDR2 FQNEAQ. The CDR3 sequence is CASSLNEETQYF. The CDR3 coding sequence is TGTGCCAGCAGCTTGAATGAAGAGACCCAGTACTTC.

In the case of this clonotype: The CDR3 carries no conserved terminal phenylalanine or tryptophan, so it likely arises from a read error. Because the CDR3's place on the DNA is in doubt, the DNA is left out and the CDR3 is given as listed by TCRdb. This chain links TRBV12-3 or TRBV12-4 with TRBJ2-3; the table assigns TRBD2, which was not confirmed against the DNA. The CDR3 is made up of 16 amino acids, end residues included. The CDR3: CASRESGRDNEQYFGP.

The chain carries TRBV7-6 and TRBJ2-5; TRBD2 matches at 14 bases. The DNA end is a closer match to TRBJ2-7, so the J assignment may be wrong. The germline CDR1 and CDR2 sequences are SGHVS and FNYEAQ. CDR3 length: 18 amino acids. The CDR3 loop reads CASSQGLAGGPDQYEQYF. CDR3 sequence (DNA): TGTGCCAGCAGCCAAGGACTAGCGGGAGGCCCCGATCAGTACGAGCAGTACTTC.

The genes are TRBV7-4 and TRBJ2-1; 8 bases agree with TRBD2. The CDR3 has 22 residues. Losses at the gene ends were 1 base for V and 0 bases for J; bases not matched to a gene: 20. Germline V CDR1 and CDR2: SGHVT, SQSDAQ. The CDR3 sequence is CASSLVRQRAGELKSSYNEQFF. CDR3 nucleotide sequence: TGTGCCAGCAGCTTAGTCAGACAGAGAGCGGGAGAGCTCAAGAGCTCCTACAATGAGCAGTTCTTC.

This clonotype was detected only a few times. V gene TRBV7-6 combines with J gene TRBJ2-1; no clear D. The length of the CDR3 is 16 residues. In germline, CDR1 is SGHVS, CDR2 FNYEAQ. Trimming removed 1 base from V and 1 base from J, with 11 bases in between. The CDR3 spells CASSLGSAYSYNEQFF. DNA of the CDR3: TGTGCCAGCAGCTTAGGATCGGCATATTCCTACAATGAGCAGTTCTTC.

The chain links TRBV27 to TRBJ1-5; maybe TRBD1 (5 bases). Germline assignment: CDR1 MNHEY and CDR2 SMNVEV (reference sequence). The V and J ends lost 1 base and 3 bases respectively, with 10 bases between them. CDR3 size: 15 residues. Written as DNA, the CDR3 is TGTGCCAGCAGTTTATTCCAGGGTTCCAATCAGCCCCAGCATTTT. This codes for CASSLFQGSNQPQHF.

Within the sample, this clonotype is large (0.1 to 1%). The rearrangement joins TRBV7-6 to TRBJ2-4, with D unclear. CDR1 is SGHVS and CDR2 is FNYEAQ in the germline V gene. This CDR3 contains 15 residues. The V end was cut by 2 bases, the J end by 2 bases, with 10 bases between. CDR3 bases: TGTGCCAGCAGCTTATGCCAGACCCCCAAAAACATTCAGTACTTC. Translation: CASSLCQTPKNIQYF.